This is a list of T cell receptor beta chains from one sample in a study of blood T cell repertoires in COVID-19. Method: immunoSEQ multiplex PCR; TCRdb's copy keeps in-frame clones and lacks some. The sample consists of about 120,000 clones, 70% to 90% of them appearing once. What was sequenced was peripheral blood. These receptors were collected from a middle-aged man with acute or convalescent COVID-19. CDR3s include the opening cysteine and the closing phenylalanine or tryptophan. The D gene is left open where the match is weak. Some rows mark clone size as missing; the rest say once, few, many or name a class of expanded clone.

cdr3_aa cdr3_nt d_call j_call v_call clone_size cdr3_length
CASSPRWTGHSPLHF TGTGCCAGCAGCCCCCGGTGGACAGGGCACTCACCCCTCCACTTT TRBD1 TRBJ1-6 TRBV27 . 15
CASSTRQGTSTEAFF TGTGCCAGCAGCACTAGACAGGGGACAAGCACTGAAGCTTTCTTT TRBD1 TRBJ1-1 TRBV7-2 few 15
CASSLGSGGRDEQFF TGTGCCAGCAGCTTGGGTTCAGGGGGCAGGGATGAGCAGTTCTTC TRBD1 TRBJ2-1 TRBV5-4 . 15
CASSLYRPIRSTTLGANVLTF TGTGCCAGCAGTCTTTATAGGCCCATTCGCTCGACGACATTGGGGGCCAACGTCCTGACTTTC . TRBJ2-6 TRBV6-6 . 21
CASRLRESYEQYF TGTGCCAGCAGACTCAGGGAATCCTACGAGCAGTACTTC . TRBJ2-7 TRBV27 . 13
CASSQDPETDTQYF TGCGCCAGCAGCCAAGATCCAGAAACAGATACGCAGTATTTT . TRBJ2-3 TRBV4-1 . 14
CASCDGSYTEAFF TGTGCCAGTTGCGACGGGTCCTACACTGAAGCTTTCTTT . TRBJ1-1 TRBV12-3/TRBV12-4 once 13
CASSPGGIWANVLTF TGTGCTAGCAGCCCGGGAGGTATTTGGGCCAACGTCCTGACTTTC TRBD2 TRBJ2-6 TRBV7-7 . 15
CASSPTRVENNSPLHF TGCGCCAGCAGCCCCACACGGGTTGAAAATAATTCACCCCTCCACTTT . TRBJ1-6 TRBV4-3 . 16
CASGLTGTGATDTQYF TGTGCTAGTGGTTTAACCGGGACAGGGGCAACAGATACGCAGTATTTT TRBD1 TRBJ2-3 TRBV12-5 . 16
CASSEEDYPYEQYF TGCGCCAGCAGTGAAGAGGACTACCCCTACGAGCAGTACTTC . TRBJ2-7 TRBV10-1 . 14
CASSRPGQFNTEAFF TGTGCCAGCAGCCGTCCGGGACAGTTTAACACTGAAGCTTTCTTT TRBD1 TRBJ1-1 TRBV14 . 15
CASTTGPREGTEAFF TGTGCCAGTACCACAGGGCCGAGGGAAGGTACTGAAGCTTTCTTT . TRBJ1-1 TRBV2 once 15
CASSQDGVTGNQPQHF TGCGCCAGCAGCCAAGATGGCGTGACTGGCAATCAGCCCCAGCATTTT . TRBJ1-5 TRBV4-1 . 16
CASSWGVGLYEQYF TGTGCCAGCAGCTGGGGGGTTGGCCTGTACGAGCAGTACTTC . TRBJ2-7 TRBV5-5 . 14
CASSQGQGGYGYTF TGTGCCAGCAGTCAGGGACAGGGGGGCTATGGCTACACCTTC TRBD1 TRBJ1-2 TRBV25-1 . 14
CAISDSLSTPATNEKLFF TGTGCCATCAGTGATAGTCTATCTACCCCCGCAACTAATGAAAAACTGTTTTTT . TRBJ1-4 TRBV10-3 . 18
CASSLNRGSYNSPLHF TGTGCCAGCAGCTTGAATAGGGGCTCCTATAATTCACCCCTCCACTTT . TRBJ1-6 TRBV5-8 . 16
CASSELPNEKLFF TGCGCCAGCAGTGAACTACCGAATGAAAAACTGTTTTTT . TRBJ1-4 TRBV10-2 once 13
CASSGGGIQAGNTIYF TGTGCCAGCAGCGGGGGCGGTATACAGGCTGGAAACACCATATATTTT . TRBJ1-3 TRBV7-2 . 16
CASSFSTDPTSEAFF TGCGCCAGCAGCTTCTCGACTGATCCCACTTCTGAAGCTTTCTTT . TRBJ1-1 TRBV5-1 . 15
CAWSGTSPREQYF TGTGCCTGGAGCGGGACTAGTCCGCGCGAGCAGTACTTC TRBD2 TRBJ2-7 TRBV30 once 13
CASSPGQGTDTF TGTGCCAGCAGCCCCGGACAGGGGACAGACACCTTC TRBD1 TRBJ1-2 TRBV3-1/TRBV3-2 . 12
CASSPGTSGSYEQYF TGTGCCAGCAGCCCCGGGACTAGCGGCTCATACGAGCAGTACTTC TRBD2 TRBJ2-7 TRBV11-3 . 15
CAWLLSGRALREQYF TGTGCCTGGCTCCTTAGCGGGAGGGCCCTGAGGGAGCAGTACTTC TRBD2 TRBJ2-7 TRBV30 . 15
CAWRVRDRIATNEKLFF TGTGCCTGGAGAGTAAGGGACAGAATTGCAACTAATGAAAAACTGTTTTTT TRBD1 TRBJ1-4 TRBV30 . 17